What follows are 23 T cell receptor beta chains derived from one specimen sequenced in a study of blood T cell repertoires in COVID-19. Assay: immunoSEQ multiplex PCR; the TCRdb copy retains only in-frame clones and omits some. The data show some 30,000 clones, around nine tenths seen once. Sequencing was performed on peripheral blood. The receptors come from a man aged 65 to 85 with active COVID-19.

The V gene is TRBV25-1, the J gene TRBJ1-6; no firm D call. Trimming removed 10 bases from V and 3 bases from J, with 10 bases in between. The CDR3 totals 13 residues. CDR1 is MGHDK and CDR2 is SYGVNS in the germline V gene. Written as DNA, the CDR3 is TGTGCCAAGACGAACTACTATAATTCACCCCTCCACTTT. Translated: CAKTNYYNSPLHF.

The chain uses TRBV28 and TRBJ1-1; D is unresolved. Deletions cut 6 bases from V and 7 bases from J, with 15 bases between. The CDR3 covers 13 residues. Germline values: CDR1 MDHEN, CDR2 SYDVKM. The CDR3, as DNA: TGTGCCAGCAGGCCCCCGATTGCGTATGAAGCTTTCTTT. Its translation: CASRPPIAYEAFF.

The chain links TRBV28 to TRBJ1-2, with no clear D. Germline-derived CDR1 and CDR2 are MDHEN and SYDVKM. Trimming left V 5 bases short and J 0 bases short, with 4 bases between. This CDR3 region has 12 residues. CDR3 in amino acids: CASSRANYGYTF. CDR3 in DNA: TGTGCCAGCAGTCGAGCTAACTATGGCTACACCTTC.

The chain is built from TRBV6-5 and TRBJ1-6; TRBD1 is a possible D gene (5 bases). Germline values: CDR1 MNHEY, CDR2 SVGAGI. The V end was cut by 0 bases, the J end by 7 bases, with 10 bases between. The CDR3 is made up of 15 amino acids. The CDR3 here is CASSYSQGNNSPLHF. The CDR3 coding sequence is TGTGCCAGCAGTTACTCCCAGGGAAACAATTCACCCCTCCACTTT.

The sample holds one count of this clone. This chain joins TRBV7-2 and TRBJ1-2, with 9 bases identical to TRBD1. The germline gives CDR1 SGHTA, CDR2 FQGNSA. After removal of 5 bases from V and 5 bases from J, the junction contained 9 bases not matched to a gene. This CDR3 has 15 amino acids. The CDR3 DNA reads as TGTGCCAGCAGCGCAATCCCCGGGACAGGGTATGGCTACACCTTC. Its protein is CASSAIPGTGYGYTF.

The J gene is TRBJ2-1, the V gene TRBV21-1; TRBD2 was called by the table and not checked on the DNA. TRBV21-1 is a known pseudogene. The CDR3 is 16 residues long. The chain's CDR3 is CASSPWTSGRGDEQFF. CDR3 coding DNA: TGTGCCAGCAGCCCATGGACTAGCGGGAGAGGAGATGAGCAGTTCTTC.

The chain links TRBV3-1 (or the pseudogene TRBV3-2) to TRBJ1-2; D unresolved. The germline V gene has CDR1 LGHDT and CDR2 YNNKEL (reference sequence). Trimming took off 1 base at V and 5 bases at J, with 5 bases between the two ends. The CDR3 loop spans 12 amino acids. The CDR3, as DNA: TGTGCCAGCAGCCAAGGGGAGTATGGCTACACCTTC. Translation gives CASSQGEYGYTF.

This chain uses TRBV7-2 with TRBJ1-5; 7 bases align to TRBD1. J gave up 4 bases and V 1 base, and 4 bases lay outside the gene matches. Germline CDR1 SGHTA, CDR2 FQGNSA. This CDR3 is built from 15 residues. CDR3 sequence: CASSLVGQLNQPQHF. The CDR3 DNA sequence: TGTGCCAGCAGCTTAGTGGGACAGTTGAATCAGCCCCAGCATTTT.

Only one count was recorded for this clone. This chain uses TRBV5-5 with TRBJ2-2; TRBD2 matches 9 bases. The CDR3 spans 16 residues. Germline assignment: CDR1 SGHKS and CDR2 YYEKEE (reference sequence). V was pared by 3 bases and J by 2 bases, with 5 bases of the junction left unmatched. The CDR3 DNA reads TGTGCCAGCAGCTGGGGGACTAGCCCAAACACCGGGGAGCTGTTTTTT. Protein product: CASSWGTSPNTGELFF.

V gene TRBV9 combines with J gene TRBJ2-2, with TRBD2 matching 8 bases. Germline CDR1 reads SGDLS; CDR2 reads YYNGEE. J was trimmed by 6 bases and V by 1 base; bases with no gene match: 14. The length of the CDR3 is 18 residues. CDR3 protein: CASSVYTAGAPGAGELFF. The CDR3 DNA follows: TGTGCCAGCAGCGTATATACAGCGGGAGCACCAGGTGCCGGGGAGCTGTTTTTT.

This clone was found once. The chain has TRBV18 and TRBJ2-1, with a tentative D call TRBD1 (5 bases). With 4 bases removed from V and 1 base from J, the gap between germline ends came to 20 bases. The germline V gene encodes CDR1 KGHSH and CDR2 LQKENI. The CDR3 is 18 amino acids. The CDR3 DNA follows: TGTGCCAGCTCACAGAGGAACGCAGGGTTCGGGTCCTACAATGAGCAGTTCTTC. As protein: CASSQRNAGFGSYNEQFF.

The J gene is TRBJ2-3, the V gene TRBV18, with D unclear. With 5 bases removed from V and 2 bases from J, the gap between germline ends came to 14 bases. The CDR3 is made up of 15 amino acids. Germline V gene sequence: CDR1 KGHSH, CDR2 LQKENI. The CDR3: CASSTNFDITDTQYF. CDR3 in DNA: TGTGCCAGCTCAACCAACTTCGATATCACAGATACGCAGTATTTT.

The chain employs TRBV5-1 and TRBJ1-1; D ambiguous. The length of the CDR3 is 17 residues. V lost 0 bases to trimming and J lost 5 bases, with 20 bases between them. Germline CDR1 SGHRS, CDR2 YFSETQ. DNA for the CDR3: TGCGCCAGCAGCTTGGGGTCCCTGGGAGGGTTAGTGACTGAAGCTTTCTTT. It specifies CASSLGSLGGLVTEAFF.

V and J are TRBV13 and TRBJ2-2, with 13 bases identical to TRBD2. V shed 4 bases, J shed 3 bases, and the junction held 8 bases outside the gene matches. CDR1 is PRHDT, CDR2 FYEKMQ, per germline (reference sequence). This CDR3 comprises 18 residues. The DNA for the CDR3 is TGTGCCAGCAGCTCGCTACTAGCGGGAGGGCCAGACACCGGGGAGCTGTTTTTT. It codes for CASSSLLAGGPDTGELFF. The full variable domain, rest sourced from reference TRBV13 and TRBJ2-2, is AAGVIQSPRHLIKEKRETATLKCYPIPRHDTVYWYQQGPGQDPQFLISFYEKMQSDKGSIPDRFSAQQFSDYHSELNMSSLELGDSALYFCASSSLLAGGPDTGELFFGEGSRLTVL.

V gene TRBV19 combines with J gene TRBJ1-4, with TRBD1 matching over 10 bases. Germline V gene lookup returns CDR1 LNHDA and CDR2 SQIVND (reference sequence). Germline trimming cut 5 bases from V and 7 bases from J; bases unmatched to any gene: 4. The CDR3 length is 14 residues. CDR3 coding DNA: TGTGCCAGTAGTCTCGACAGGGGGCGTGAAAAACTGTTTTTT. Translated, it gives CASSLDRGREKLFF.

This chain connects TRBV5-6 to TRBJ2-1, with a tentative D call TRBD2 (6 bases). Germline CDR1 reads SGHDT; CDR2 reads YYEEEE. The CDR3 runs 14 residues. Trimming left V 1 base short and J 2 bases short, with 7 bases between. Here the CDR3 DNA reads TGTGCCAGCAGCTTGTCTAGCGCCTACAATGAGCAGTTCTTC. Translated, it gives CASSLSSAYNEQFF. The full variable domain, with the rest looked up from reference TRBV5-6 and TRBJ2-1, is DAGVTQSPTHLIKTRGQQVTLRCSPKSGHDTVSWYQQALGQGPQFIFQYYEEEERQRGNFPDRFSGHQFPNYSSELNVNALLLGDSALYLCASSLSSAYNEQFFGPGTRLTVL.

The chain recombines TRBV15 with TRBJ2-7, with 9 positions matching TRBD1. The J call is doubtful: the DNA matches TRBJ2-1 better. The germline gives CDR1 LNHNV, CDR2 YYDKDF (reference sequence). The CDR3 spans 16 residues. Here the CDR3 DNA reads TGTGCCACCAGCAGAAGAACAGGGGGCTTCTACAATGAGCAGTTCTTC. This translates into CATSRRTGGFYNEQFF.

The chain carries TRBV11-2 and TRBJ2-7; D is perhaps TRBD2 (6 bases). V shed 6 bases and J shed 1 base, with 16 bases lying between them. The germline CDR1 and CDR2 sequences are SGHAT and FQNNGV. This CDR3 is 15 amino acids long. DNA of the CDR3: TGTGCCAGCAGAAAGCGAGGGGAGGCGTCCTACGAGCAGTACTTC. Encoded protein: CASRKRGEASYEQYF.

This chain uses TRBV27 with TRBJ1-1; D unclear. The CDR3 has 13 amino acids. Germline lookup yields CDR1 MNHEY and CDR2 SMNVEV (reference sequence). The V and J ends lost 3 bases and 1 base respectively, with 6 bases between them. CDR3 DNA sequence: TGTGCCAGCAGTTTTAGACAGAACACTGAAGCTTTCTTT. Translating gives CASSFRQNTEAFF.

The CDR3 is CATSRGEDEQYF. CDR3 sequence (DNA): TGTGCCACCAGCAGAGGAGAGGACGAGCAGTACTTC. The chain has TRBV15 and TRBJ2-7, with D unresolved. Deletions cut 1 base from V and 5 bases from J, with 6 bases between. The CDR3 is 12 residues long. Looked up from germline, CDR1 is LNHNV and CDR2 is YYDKDF (reference sequence).

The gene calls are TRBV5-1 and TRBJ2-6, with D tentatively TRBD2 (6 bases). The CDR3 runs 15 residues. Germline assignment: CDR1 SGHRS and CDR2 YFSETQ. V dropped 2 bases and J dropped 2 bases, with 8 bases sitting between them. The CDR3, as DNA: TGCGCCAGCAGCTTCGGGGGAACTGGGGCCAACGTCCTGACTTTC. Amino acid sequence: CASSFGGTGANVLTF.

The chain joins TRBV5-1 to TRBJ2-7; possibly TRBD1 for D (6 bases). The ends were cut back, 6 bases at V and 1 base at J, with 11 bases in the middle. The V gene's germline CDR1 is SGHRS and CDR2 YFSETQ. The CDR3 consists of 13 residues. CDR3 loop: CASKPTGSYEQYF. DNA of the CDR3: TGCGCCAGCAAACCGACAGGATCCTACGAGCAGTACTTC.

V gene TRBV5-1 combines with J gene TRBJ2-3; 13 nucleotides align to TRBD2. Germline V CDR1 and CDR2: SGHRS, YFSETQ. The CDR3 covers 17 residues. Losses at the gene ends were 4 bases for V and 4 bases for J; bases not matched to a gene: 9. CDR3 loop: CASSPKLAGGPSDTQYF. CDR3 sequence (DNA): TGCGCCAGCAGCCCAAAACTAGCGGGAGGGCCGTCAGATACGCAGTATTTT.